One sample yielded the 30 T cell receptor beta chains listed below, sequenced in a study of T cells in Graves' hyperthyroidism and ophthalmopathy. RNA transcripts served as the template for amplifying TCR beta CDR3 regions. The TCR CDR3 first-round RT-PCR relied on the HTBI primer set. Using its own MiXCR run on the multiplex PCR reads, TCRdb lists one record per CDR3 protein. The sample consists of 500,000 to 550,000 distinct CDR3 sequences, about 20% of them appearing once. Material: blood. The receptors were sampled from a man in his forties with Graves' ophthalmopathy.

This clonotype was picked up many times. This CDR3 is CAISENRDNEQFF. The CDR3 coding sequence is TGTGCCATCAGTGAGAACAGGGACAATGAGCAGTTCTTC. V gene TRBV10-3 combines with J gene TRBJ2-1, with a possible D match to TRBD1 (6 bases). The V end was cut by 2 bases, the J end by 5 bases, with 7 bases between. The CDR3 runs 13 residues. The germline CDR1 and CDR2 sequences are ENHRY and SYGVKD.

The V and J genes are TRBV10-3 and TRBJ2-7, with a possible D match to TRBD1 (5 bases). V dropped 3 bases and J dropped 5 bases, with 11 bases sitting between them. Germline assignment: CDR1 ENHRY and CDR2 SYGVKD. The CDR3 totals 13 residues. The CDR3 coding sequence is TGTGCCATCAGTGACAGGGAATTTGACGAGCAGTACTTC. Protein: CAISDREFDEQYF.

This clonotype was counted at least ten times. Here the CDR3 DNA reads TGCGCCAGCAGCAGGAGGGAGGCAGATACGCAGTATTTT. Protein product: CASSRREADTQYF. The genes are TRBV5-1 and TRBJ2-3, with TRBD2 as a possible D gene (6 bases). The CDR3 spans 13 residues. Trimming stripped 4 bases from V and 4 bases from J, with 10 bases between. The germline gives CDR1 SGHRS, CDR2 YFSETQ. Together with reference TRBV5-1 and TRBJ2-3, the CDR3 gives the full variable domain: KAGVTQTPRYLIKTRGQQVTLSCSPISGHRSVSWYQQTPGQGLQFLFEYFSETQRNKGNFPGRFSGRQFSNSRSEMNVSTLELGDSALYLCASSRREADTQYFGPGTRLTVL.

This clonotype was detected a few times. It may be a read error: a sequence one base away is much more abundant. Likely a read error: the CDR3 ends without its conserved phenylalanine or tryptophan. The genes are TRBV18 and TRBJ2-5, with a possible D match to TRBD1 (5 bases). Trimming removed 3 bases at V and 3 bases at J, with 14 bases between. Germline CDR1 reads KGHSH; CDR2 reads LQKENI. The CDR3 spans 15 residues. CDR3 amino acids: CASSPQGALKETQYS. The CDR3 region has the DNA TGTGCCAGCTCACCGCAGGGTGCCCTGAAAGAGACCCAGTACTCC.

The chain combines TRBV20-1 with TRBJ2-5; TRBD2 agrees at 14 bases. V lost 1 base and J lost 10; bases outside the gene matches: 8. The CDR3 runs 15 residues. CDR1 and CDR2 from the germline V gene are DFQATT and SNEGSKA (reference sequence). CDR3 sequence reads: CSARGGLAGDDGQYF. CDR3 nucleotides: TGCAGTGCTAGAGGGGGACTAGCGGGGGACGATGGCCAGTACTTC.

This clonotype was counted at least ten times. V and J are TRBV7-2 and TRBJ2-2; the match to TRBD2 covers 11 bases. J lost 6 bases, V lost 5 bases, and 2 bases had no gene match. The CDR3 consists of 14 residues. Looked up from germline, CDR1 is SGHTA and CDR2 is FQGNSA. In nucleotides, the CDR3 is TGTGCCAGCAGCAAGGGACTAGCGGCCGGGGAGCTGTTTTTT. This translates into CASSKGLAAGELFF.

This clonotype occurred many times. The gene calls are TRBV20-1 and TRBJ2-5; a possible D gene is TRBD1 (6 bases). The germline V gene encodes CDR1 DFQATT and CDR2 SNEGSKA (reference sequence). The V end was cut by 7 bases, the J end by 1 base, with 16 bases between. The CDR3 contains 14 residues. CDR3 sequence reads: CSVRKPGVQETQYF. CDR3 in DNA: TGCAGTGTTCGCAAACCAGGGGTCCAAGAGACCCAGTACTTC.

This clonotype was counted between two and nine times. The chain has TRBV20-1 and TRBJ1-2; D is undetermined. Germline CDR1 DFQATT, CDR2 SNEGSKA (reference sequence). The length of the CDR3 is 12 residues. V was cut by 0 bases and J by 8 bases, with 10 bases left in between. The CDR3 protein is CSARDPDKGYTF. As DNA, the CDR3 is TGCAGTGCTAGAGACCCCGATAAGGGCTACACCTTC.

The J gene is TRBJ1-1, the V gene TRBV5-1, with D uncertain. This CDR3 is 11 amino acids long. Deletions cut 0 bases from V and 10 bases from J, with 7 bases between. Germline loops: CDR1 SGHRS, CDR2 YFSETQ. The CDR3 DNA reads TGCGCCAGCAGCTTGGGCCACGCAGCTTTCTTT. It encodes CASSLGHAAFF.

Only a few counts were recorded for this clonotype. This chain connects TRBV2 to TRBJ1-4; D uncertain. From germline, CDR1 is SNHLY and CDR2 FYNNEI. With 3 bases removed from V and 8 bases from J, the gap between germline ends came to 7 bases. The CDR3 length is 12 residues. The CDR3 protein is CASSEGEEKLFF. CDR3 in DNA: TGTGCCAGCAGTGAGGGAGAAGAAAAACTGTTTTTT.

This clonotype was counted only a few times. This chain connects TRBV28 to TRBJ1-4; D is unclear. V gave up 5 bases and J gave up 7 bases, with 17 bases separating them. The germline CDR1 and CDR2 sequences are MDHEN and SYDVKM. CDR3 length equals 15 residues. DNA of the CDR3: TGTGCCAGCAGTCCTACAGCCTCCGGCGTTGAAAAACTGTTTTTT. This gives the protein CASSPTASGVEKLFF. Together with reference TRBV28 and TRBJ1-4, the CDR3 gives the full variable domain: DVKVTQSSRYLVKRTGEKVFLECVQDMDHENMFWYRQDPGLGLRLIYFSYDVKMKEKGDIPEGYSVSREKKERFSLILESASTNQTSMYLCASSPTASGVEKLFFGSGTQLSVL.

This clonotype was found a few times. Possible read error: a much larger clone is one base away. This likely comes from a read error, as the CDR3 has no conserved phenylalanine or tryptophan at its end. The chain combines TRBV28 with TRBJ2-7, with unresolved D. CDR3 length equals 15 residues. Germline V gene lookup returns CDR1 MDHEN and CDR2 SYDVKM. V was cut by 5 bases and J by 0 bases, with 14 bases left in between. The CDR3 spells CASSPLQESSYEQYL. CDR3 DNA sequence: TGTGCCAGCAGTCCCCTACAAGAAAGCTCCTACGAGCAGTACCTC.

This clonotype appeared many times. The chain recombines TRBV11-2 with TRBJ2-5; no clear D gene. V was pared by 6 bases and J by 1 base, with 12 bases between. The CDR3 length is 14 residues. Germline V CDR1 and CDR2: SGHAT, FQNNGV. CDR3 sequence (DNA): TGTGCCAGCAGTCCCGACCGCCTCCAAGAGACCCAGTACTTC. Translation: CASSPDRLQETQYF. Variable domain in full (rest from reference TRBV11-2 and TRBJ2-5): EAGVAQSPRYKIIEKRQSVAFWCNPISGHATLYWYQQILGQGPKLLIQFQNNGVVDDSQLPKDRFSAERLKGVDSTLKIQPAKLEDSAVYLCASSPDRLQETQYFGPGTRLLVL.

This sequence joins TRBV28 and TRBJ1-2; D not certain. CDR1 is MDHEN and CDR2 is SYDVKM in the germline V gene. V lost 8 bases and J lost 2, with 6 bases in between. This CDR3 region has 11 residues. The DNA of the CDR3 is TGTGCCAGCGAGGAAAACTATGGCTACACCTTC. Translating it yields CASEENYGYTF.

Only a few counts were recorded for this clonotype. This chain joins TRBV5-1 and TRBJ1-5, with D possibly TRBD1 on 6 matching bases. The germline V and J ends were trimmed by 3 bases and 9 bases, with 13 bases remaining between them. Germline V gene data show CDR1 as SGHRS and CDR2 as YFSETQ. The CDR3 runs 13 residues. CDR3 in amino acids: CASSWGPGGPQHF. Here the CDR3 DNA reads TGCGCCAGCAGCTGGGGGCCCGGGGGGCCCCAGCATTTT.

This chain connects TRBV18 to TRBJ2-1, with D possibly being TRBD1 (5 bases). The CDR3 spans 17 residues. V lost 1 base and J 4 bases, leaving 17 bases between the germline ends. Per germline, CDR1 KGHSH and CDR2 LQKENI. The CDR3 DNA follows: TGTGCCAGCTCACCACGGGTGGGCAGGGCCACTTACAATGAGCAGTTCTTC. Translating it yields CASSPRVGRATYNEQFF. The full variable domain, in which reference TRBV18 and TRBJ2-1 provide the parts outside the CDR3, is NAGVMQNPRHLVRRRGQEARLRCSPMKGHSHVYWYRQLPEEGLKFMVYLQKENIIDESGMPKERFSAEFPKEGPSILRIQQVVRGDSAAYFCASSPRVGRATYNEQFFGPGTRLTVL.

This clonotype was recorded a few times. V is TRBV20-1 and J is TRBJ2-3, with 7 bases lining up with TRBD2. CDR1 and CDR2 from the germline V gene are DFQATT and SNEGSKA (reference sequence). This CDR3 has 14 amino acids. Trimming at V came to 5 bases and at J to 3 bases, leaving 8 bases not matched to a gene. CDR3 nucleotide sequence: TGCAGTGCTCCCCCGGGAGGCTCTACAGATACGCAGTATTTT. Translating gives CSAPPGGSTDTQYF.

This chain's CDR3 is CASSNRDRRNQPQHF. CDR3 nucleotide sequence: TGTGCCAGCAGCAACCGGGACAGACGCAATCAGCCCCAGCATTTT. This chain connects TRBV7-8 to TRBJ1-5; 7 positions agree with TRBD1. The CDR3 runs 15 residues. Per germline, CDR1 SGHVS and CDR2 FQNEAQ. V was pared by 5 bases and J by 2 bases, with 6 bases of the junction left unmatched.

V is TRBV19 and J is TRBJ1-5; no definite D call. The CDR3 is 12 amino acids. CDR1 and CDR2 (germline): LNHDA, SQIVND (reference sequence). Trimming pared 4 bases from V and 9 bases from J, leaving 10 bases between. The CDR3 DNA reads TGTGCCAGTAGTAACCACCCTCGGCCCCAGCATTTT. As protein: CASSNHPRPQHF.

The chain recombines TRBV28 with TRBJ2-5; maybe TRBD2 (6 bases). This CDR3 is 14 amino acids long. Germline CDR1 reads MDHEN; CDR2 reads SYDVKM. V dropped 2 bases and J dropped 6 bases, with 13 bases sitting between them. CDR3 amino acids: CASSLGGDVKTQYF. The DNA for the CDR3 is TGTGCCAGCAGTTTAGGAGGGGACGTAAAGACCCAGTACTTC.

The rearrangement joins TRBV3-1 to TRBJ2-1, with D possibly matching TRBD1 (6 bases). The CDR3 consists of 17 residues. CDR1 is LGHDT and CDR2 is YNNKEL in the germline V gene (reference sequence). Trimming took 4 bases from V and 3 from J, leaving 19 bases between them. CDR3 DNA sequence: TGTGCCAGCAGCCTCTCGACTGGGACACTCAACTACAATGAGCAGTTCTTC. Translated, it gives CASSLSTGTLNYNEQFF.

This clonotype was seen a few times. The rearrangement links TRBV10-3 to TRBJ2-2, with D unresolved. CDR3 length: 15 amino acids. With 6 bases removed from V and 0 bases from J, the gap between germline ends came to 11 bases. CDR1 is ENHRY, CDR2 SYGVKD, per germline. The CDR3 nucleotides are TGTGCCATCAGCGCGACGCTCGCGAACACCGGGGAGCTGTTTTTT. It yields the protein CAISATLANTGELFF.

This clonotype was found a few times. The J gene is TRBJ1-2, the V gene TRBV10-2, with 9 positions matching TRBD1. The length of the CDR3 is 15 residues. Germline V gene lookup returns CDR1 WSHSY and CDR2 SAAADI. V lost 2 bases to trimming and J lost 7 bases; unmatched junction nucleotides: 8. CDR3 DNA: TGCGCCAGCAGTGAGCCTCGGACAGGGGCTCGTGGCTACACCTTC. Protein sequence: CASSEPRTGARGYTF.

This clonotype was seen a few times. V is TRBV4-3 and J is TRBJ2-7, with a weak D call TRBD1 (6 bases). Trimming left V 4 bases short and J 2 bases short, with 21 bases between. This CDR3 has 17 amino acids. Germline-derived CDR1 and CDR2 are LGHNA and YSLEER. The CDR3 reads CASSRVTLQGRPYEQYF. The DNA of the CDR3 is TGCGCCAGCAGCCGAGTCACTTTACAGGGTCGTCCCTACGAGCAGTACTTC.

V usage is TRBV7-9 and J usage is TRBJ1-3; D possibly corresponds to TRBD1 (6 bases). The CDR3 contains 15 residues. Germline CDR1 and CDR2: SEHNR and FQNEAQ (reference sequence). Trimming left V 0 bases short and J 4 bases short, with 10 bases between. The CDR3 DNA is TGTGCCAGCAGCTTAGCGGACAGCAGAGGAAACACCATATATTTT. This sequence encodes CASSLADSRGNTIYF.

The rearrangement links TRBV5-1 to TRBJ1-2; tentatively, D is TRBD1 (5 bases). The V end lost 1 base, the J end lost 6 bases, and 13 bases lay between the germline ends. Looked up from germline, CDR1 is SGHRS and CDR2 is YFSETQ. This CDR3 contains 14 residues. CDR3 nucleotide sequence: TGCGCCAGCAGCTTGTCGGAGGGGCGCCATGGCTACACCTTC. The encoded protein is CASSLSEGRHGYTF.

This CDR3 reads CSALWGGYNEQFF. In DNA, the CDR3 is TGCAGTGCACTCTGGGGGGGATACAATGAGCAGTTCTTC. V usage is TRBV20-1 and J usage is TRBJ2-1; 7 nucleotides agree with TRBD2. V gave up 6 bases and J gave up 4 bases; unmatched junction bases: 6. Germline loops: CDR1 DFQATT, CDR2 SNEGSKA (reference sequence). The CDR3 contains 13 residues.

The rearrangement uses TRBV2 and TRBJ2-1; 13 positions agree with TRBD2. The junction had 4 bases not matched to a gene; V was cut back by 7 bases and J by 10 bases. This CDR3 is 13 amino acids long. CDR1 and CDR2 (germline): SNHLY, FYNNEI. CDR3 nucleotides: TGTGCCAGCAACGGACTAGCGGGAGACGAGCAGTTCTTC. The encoded protein is CASNGLAGDEQFF.

The chain joins TRBV29-1 to TRBJ2-7; 8 positions agree with TRBD2. CDR3 length equals 13 residues. Germline V lookup: CDR1 SQVTM, CDR2 ANQGSEA. V lost 6 bases and J lost 4; bases outside the gene matches: 8. The CDR3 loop reads CSVGGSGSYEQYF. The CDR3 region has the DNA TGCAGCGTGGGGGGGAGCGGGAGTTACGAGCAGTACTTC.

Turning to this clonotype: A much larger clone differs by one base, so this may be a read error. The chain uses TRBV5-1 and TRBJ2-1; possible D gene TRBD2, 5 bases. The DNA end is a closer match to TRBJ2-7, so the J assignment may be wrong. The germline gives CDR1 SGHRS, CDR2 YFSETQ. The CDR3 has 14 amino acids. The CDR3 DNA reads as TGCGCCAGCAGCGGGAGAGGTGCCTACAATGAGCAGTACTTC. Translated: CASSGRGAYNEQYF.